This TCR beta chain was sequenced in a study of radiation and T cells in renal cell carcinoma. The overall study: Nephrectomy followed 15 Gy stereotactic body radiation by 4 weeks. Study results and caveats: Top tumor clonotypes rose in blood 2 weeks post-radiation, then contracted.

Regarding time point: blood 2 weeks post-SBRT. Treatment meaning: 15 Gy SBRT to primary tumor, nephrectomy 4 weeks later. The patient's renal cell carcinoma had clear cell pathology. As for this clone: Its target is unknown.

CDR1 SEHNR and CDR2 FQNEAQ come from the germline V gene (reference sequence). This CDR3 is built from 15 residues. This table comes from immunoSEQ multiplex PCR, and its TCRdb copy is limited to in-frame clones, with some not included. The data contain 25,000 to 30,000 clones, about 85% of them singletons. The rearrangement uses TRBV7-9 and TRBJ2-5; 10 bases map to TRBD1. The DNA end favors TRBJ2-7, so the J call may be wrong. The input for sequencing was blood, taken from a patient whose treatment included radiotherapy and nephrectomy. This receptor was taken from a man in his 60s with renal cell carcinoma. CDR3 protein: CASSLLDRGNYEQYF. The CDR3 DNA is TGTGCCAGCAGCCTACTGGACAGGGGGAACTACGAGCAGTACTTC.